This T cell receptor (beta chain) stems from a study of cytomegalovirus exposure and HLA in healthy donors. Healthy donors of bone marrow made up the group. V trimming: 2 bases; J trimming: 5 bases; junction bases outside the gene matches: 4. Germline CDR1 SGHDT, CDR2 YYEEEE. This CDR3 has 14 residues. PCR primers comprised 60 Vbeta and 13 Jbeta primers. Study processing details: Unique TCR beta chains totaled approximately 83 million in a later count, with around 11 million of them shared. Clones were read by immunoSEQ multiplex PCR, and TCRdb kept only the in-frame ones, dropping some. That table furnishes V, J and clone size, whereas the DNA furnished D and trimming. The sample holds roughly 120,000 clones; roughly 77% are singletons and the top ten take around 1%.

This chain joins TRBV5-6 and TRBJ2-1; 7 bases match TRBD2. This sequence originates from a woman aged 25 to 39 in good health and CMV-seronegative. Sequencing used PBMCs. This chain's CDR3 is CASSLWGGDNEQFF. The CDR3 region has the DNA TGTGCCAGCAGCTTATGGGGAGGGGACAATGAGCAGTTCTTC.